The rows below give T cell receptor beta chains drawn from one sample of a study of cytomegalovirus exposure and HLA in healthy donors. TCRdb's table, derived via immunoSEQ multiplex PCR, lists solely in-frame clones and lacks some. The table records some 150,000 clones, over 70% of them present only once. Sequenced: PBMCs. The receptor source for this set is a man aged 25-40 years in good health and CMV-seronegative. The CDR3 runs from the conserved cysteine through the conserved F or W. Only part of the rows carry a size: once, few, many, or a class if the clone is expanded.

v_gene | abundance | CDR3aa
TRBV6-1 | . | CASRGIGGYTF
TRBV10-3 | . | CASLGQIGSPLHF
TRBV5-1 | . | CASSLVTSGANVLTF
TRBV6-9 | . | CAGGDRESGYPF
TRBV6-1 | . | CASSEKSSGGAPGELFF
TRBV30 | few | CAWSTGGSGEQYF
TRBV19 | . | CASSISLTEAFF
TRBV9 | . | CASSTSGGVYSYEQYF
TRBV5-4 | . | CASSLGVRTGVDTEAFF
TRBV7-9 | few | CASSPLQGARGYTF
TRBV7-6 | . | CASSLGVSSGGYTDTQYF
TRBV6-5 | . | CASRSLETQYF
TRBV7-2 | . | CASSRGGAEDTQYF
TRBV2 | . | CASSPRTGADRKLFF
TRBV28 | few | CASSFPPGQGNYGYTF
TRBV29-1 | . | CSVEDLFGGDTRQYNEQFF
TRBV20-1 | . | CSARVVDEQYF
TRBV7-9 | . | CASSQSTGLGTEAFF
TRBV19 | . | CASSMKGVSYEQYF
TRBV5-4 | . | CASSFRDRGPSPLHF
TRBV5-8 | once | CASSLFHSNQPQHF
TRBV6-6 | once | CASSYSPRRRGETQYF
TRBV25-1 | . | CASSDQGGTNEQFF
TRBV2 | . | CASSPLASGANVLTF
TRBV13 | . | CASSNRGRDGYTF
TRBV11-2 | . | CASSLALLMETQYF
TRBV9 | . | CASSPGTSGTYTDTQYF
TRBV19 | . | CASTLGQGSYNEQFF
TRBV5-1 | . | CASSKGQEIYEQYF
TRBV5-1 | few | CASSLVGSIQETQYF
TRBV19 | . | CASTDRVEQPQNF
TRBV28 | few | CASSLLLGGTQPQNF
TRBV2 | . | CASSEAGIGSSGNTIYF
TRBV15 | . | CATSRGGQGKEKLFF
TRBV6-5 | . | CASSPSGTPGSEAFF
TRBV5-6 | . | CASSLDTNYGYTF
TRBV30 | . | CAWSDETTTYEQYF
TRBV30 | . | CAWWSGGLLNTEAFF
TRBV19 | . | CASSMAQNVRGGFTGELFF
TRBV5-6 | . | CASSLTLRLAGEVGETQYF
TRBV5-6 | . | CASSLEGVSGNTIYF
TRBV16 | . | CASSQSGSSSGANVLTF
TRBV10-3 | . | CAISDPGQGSPEAFF
TRBV5-1 | . | CASSFELRETQYF
TRBV6-6 | once | CASSLQGSGANVLTF
TRBV11-2 | . | CASSLPGQHEKLFF
TRBV4-2 | . | CASSQALGQANSPLHF
TRBV9 | . | CASSVVGQGVGTEAFF
TRBV30 | . | CAWSVRQGAYEQYF
TRBV7-8 | . | CASSAVQGGTEAFF
TRBV5-1 | . | CASSWTGGEQYF